Listed below are T cell receptor beta chains from one sample, sequenced in a study of blood T cells in healthy people across ages. TCRdb ran MiXCR on the 5' RACE reads and lists one entry per CDR3 protein. The data hold 1.5 million to 2 million distinct CDR3 sequences, with about 28% observed a single time. The specimen sequenced was blood. These TCRs come from a woman younger than 45 in good health. Both conserved end residues are part of each CDR3. The D gene is left open where the match is weak. Only some rows state a clone size, as once, few, many or a class for expanded clones.

v_call,clone_size,j_call,d_call,cdr3_nt,cdr3_aa
TRBV2,NA,TRBJ2-3,NA,TGTGCCAGCAGGGGGGAAACTTGGAGCACAGATACGCAGTATTTT,CASRGETWSTDTQYF
TRBV5-6,NA,TRBJ2-7,NA,TGTGCCAGCAGCCCGCTGGGCGGGCGAAGCTCCTACGAGCAGTACTTC,CASSPLGGRSSYEQYF
TRBV2,NA,TRBJ2-7,NA,TGTGCCAGCAGTGAAGGGGGGATTTCGAGTTCCGAGCAGTACTTC,CASSEGGISSSEQYF
TRBV12-3/TRBV12-4,few,TRBJ1-4,NA,TGTGCCAGCAGTAATACACGGGGGTTTACAACTAATGAAAAACTGTTTTTT,CASSNTRGFTTNEKLFF
TRBV7-2,few,TRBJ2-7,NA,TGTGCCAGCAACCTAGGGCGGAGCTACGAGCAGTACTTC,CASNLGRSYEQYF
TRBV7-2,many,TRBJ2-7,NA,TGTGCCAGCAGTCGATCCGACGGACGCTACGAGCAGTACTTC,CASSRSDGRYEQYF
TRBV3-1,many,TRBJ2-3,NA,TGTGCCAGCAGCCAAATGGCTAGCACAGATACGCAGTATTTT,CASSQMASTDTQYF
TRBV2,many,TRBJ2-7,TRBD1,TGTGCCAGCTGGGGACAGGGCTACGAGCAGTACTTC,CASWGQGYEQYF
TRBV21-1,NA,TRBJ2-5,NA,TGTGCCAGCAGCAAAGACGTGGCTTACCCCGAAGAGACCCAGTACTTC,CASSKDVAYPEETQYF
TRBV6-6,NA,TRBJ1-2,NA,TGTGCCAGCATTTCTACACGACCGGGAGGTGGCTACACCTTC,CASISTRPGGGYTF
TRBV7-9,NA,TRBJ2-7,NA,TGTGCCAGCAGCCATGCTGTGGGGAGGCCGTACGAGCAGTACTTC,CASSHAVGRPYEQYF
TRBV6-6,NA,TRBJ2-3,NA,TGTGCCAGCAGAGATGGACAGACAGATGCGCAGTATTTT,CASRDGQTDAQYF
TRBV20-1,NA,TRBJ1-1,TRBD1,TGCAGTGCGAATAGACAGGGGATGAACACTGAAGCTTTCTTT,CSANRQGMNTEAFF
TRBV5-6,NA,TRBJ2-7,TRBD2,TGTGCCAGCAGCTTGATGCGGGAGCCCTACAATGAGCAGTACTTC,CASSLMREPYNEQYF
TRBV3-1,once,TRBJ2-1,TRBD2,TGTGCCAGCAGCCAAAAGCGGGGGCCTTTGTATGAGCAGTTCTTC,CASSQKRGPLYEQFF
TRBV5-1,NA,TRBJ2-7,TRBD2,TGCGCCAGCAGCCGCTTTGAGGGACTAGCGGGAGATGGGTACGAGCAGTACTTC,CASSRFEGLAGDGYEQYF
TRBV12-3/TRBV12-4,few,TRBJ1-5,NA,TGTGCCAGCCAAACAGGGTATAGCAATCAGCCCCAGCATTTT,CASQTGYSNQPQHF
TRBV5-1,NA,TRBJ1-2,TRBD1,TGCGCCAGCAGACCCGGGACAGGAGCTAACTATGACTACACCTTC,CASRPGTGANYDYTF
TRBV11-2,many,TRBJ1-2,TRBD1,TGTGCCAGCAGCCTGGGACAGGGTGTTGGCGGCTACACCTTC,CASSLGQGVGGYTF
TRBV29-1,many,TRBJ2-7,NA,TGCAGCGCAGGCGGGGCAGGAGACTACGAGCAGTACTTC,CSAGGAGDYEQYF
TRBV29-1,NA,TRBJ1-2,NA,TGCAGCGTTGTAGAGGGAGCCATTTATGGCTACACCTTC,CSVVEGAIYGYTF
TRBV27,many,TRBJ2-7,NA,TGTGCCAGCAGTTCAGGCGTGTTCTACGAGCAGTACTTC,CASSSGVFYEQYF
TRBV20-1,few,TRBJ1-5,TRBD1,TGCAGTGCTAGCACCGACAGGGGCAGCAATCAGCCCCAGCATTTT,CSASTDRGSNQPQHF
TRBV12-3/TRBV12-4,few,TRBJ2-1,NA,TGTGCCAGCAGTTTAAGGGGCACGACCGAGAATGAGCAGTTCTTC,CASSLRGTTENEQFF
TRBV11-2,NA,TRBJ1-2,NA,TGTGCCAGCAGCTTAGAAGCGTTCGGGGCCTATGGCCACACCTTC,CASSLEAFGAYGHTF
TRBV29-1,NA,TRBJ1-3,NA,TGCAGCGTTCTAGTACCTGGAAACACCATATATTTT,CSVLVPGNTIYF
TRBV7-2,NA,TRBJ2-2,NA,TGTGCCAGCACCCAGACAGGACCCGGGGAGCTGTTTTTT,CASTQTGPGELFF